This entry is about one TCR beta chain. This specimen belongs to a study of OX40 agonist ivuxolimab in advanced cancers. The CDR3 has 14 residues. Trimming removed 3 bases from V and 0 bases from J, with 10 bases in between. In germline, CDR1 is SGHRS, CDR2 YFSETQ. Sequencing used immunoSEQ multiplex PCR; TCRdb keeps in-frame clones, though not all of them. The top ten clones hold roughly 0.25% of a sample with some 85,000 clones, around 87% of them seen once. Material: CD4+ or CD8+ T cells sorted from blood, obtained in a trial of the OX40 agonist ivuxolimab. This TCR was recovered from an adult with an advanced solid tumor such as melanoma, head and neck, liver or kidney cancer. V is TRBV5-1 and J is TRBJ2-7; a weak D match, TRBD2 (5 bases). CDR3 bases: TGCGCCAGCAGCTCCTCAGGACTCTCCTACGAGCAGTACTTC. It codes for CASSSSGLSYEQYF. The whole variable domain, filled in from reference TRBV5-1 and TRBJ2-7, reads KAGVTQTPRYLIKTRGQQVTLSCSPISGHRSVSWYQQTPGQGLQFLFEYFSETQRNKGNFPGRFSGRQFSNSRSEMNVSTLELGDSALYLCASSSSGLSYEQYFGPGTRLTVT.